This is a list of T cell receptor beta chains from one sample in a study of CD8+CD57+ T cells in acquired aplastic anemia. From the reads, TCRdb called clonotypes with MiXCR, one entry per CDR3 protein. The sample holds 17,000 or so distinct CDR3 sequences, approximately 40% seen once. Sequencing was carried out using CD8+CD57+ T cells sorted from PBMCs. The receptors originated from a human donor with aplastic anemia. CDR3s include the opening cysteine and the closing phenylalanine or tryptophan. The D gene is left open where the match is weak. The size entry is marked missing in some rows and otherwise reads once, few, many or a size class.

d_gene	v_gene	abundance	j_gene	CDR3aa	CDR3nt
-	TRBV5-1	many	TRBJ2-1	CASSSLLSGGDEQFF	TGCGCCAGCAGCTCTTTACTCTCAGGGGGGGATGAGCAGTTCTTC
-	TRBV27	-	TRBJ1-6	CASSPEGSYNSPLHF	TGTGCCAGCAGTCCCGAGGGCTCCTATAATTCACCCCTCCACTTT
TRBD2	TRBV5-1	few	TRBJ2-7	CASSFSGSIDEQYF	TGCGCCAGCAGCTTTAGCGGGAGTATCGACGAGCAGTACTTC
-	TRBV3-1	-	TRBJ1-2	CASSHAGGDLNGYTF	TGTGCCAGCAGCCACGCGGGGGGGGACTTAAATGGCTACACCTTC
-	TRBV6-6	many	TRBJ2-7	CASSSLVLGYDGYEQYF	TGTGCCAGCAGTTCCTTGGTTTTGGGTTATGATGGCTACGAGCAGTACTTC
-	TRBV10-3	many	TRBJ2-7	CASLLGTGEQYF	TGTGCCTCCCTTTTGGGTACAGGCGAGCAGTACTTC
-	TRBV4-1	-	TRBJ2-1	CASSPGLLGNERFF	TGCGCCAGCAGCCCGGGACTCCTAGGGAATGAGCGGTTCTTC
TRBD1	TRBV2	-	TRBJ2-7	CASSYKGTGVYEQYF	TGTGCCAGCAGTTACAAGGGGACAGGGGTCTACGAGCAGTACTTC
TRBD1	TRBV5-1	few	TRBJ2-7	CASSFGQGARYEQYF	TGCGCCAGCAGCTTCGGACAGGGGGCGCGGTACGAGCAGTACTTC
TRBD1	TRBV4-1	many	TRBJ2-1	CASSQTVRGQTGGGEQFF	TGCGCCAGCAGCCAAACGGTTAGGGGGCAAACGGGCGGTGGTGAGCAGTTCTTC
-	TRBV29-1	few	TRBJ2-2	CSVERDTGELFF	TGCAGCGTTGAACGGGACACCGGGGAGCTGTTTTTT
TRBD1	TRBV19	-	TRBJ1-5	CASRQGIQPQHF	TGTGCCAGTAGACAGGGGATTCAGCCCCAGCATTTT
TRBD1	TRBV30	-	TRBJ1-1	CAWSTGQGVGEAFF	TGTGCCTGGAGTACGGGACAGGGAGTAGGTGAAGCTTTCTTT
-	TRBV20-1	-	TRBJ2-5	CSAGETGQETQYF	TGCAGTGCTGGGGAGACAGGACAAGAGACCCAGTACTTC
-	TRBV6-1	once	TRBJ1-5	CASKEGVGETQHF	TGTGCCAGCAAAGAGGGGGTAGGAGAGACCCAGCATTTT
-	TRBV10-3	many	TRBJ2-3	CAISPGIDTQYF	TGTGCCATCTCCCCCGGGATCGATACGCAGTATTTT
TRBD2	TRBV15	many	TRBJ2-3	CATSRVASGSSTQYF	TGTGCCACCAGCAGAGTAGCTAGCGGGAGTTCTACGCAGTATTTT
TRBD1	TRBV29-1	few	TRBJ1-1	CSGGQGETEAFF	TGCAGCGGTGGACAGGGAGAAACTGAAGCTTTCTTT
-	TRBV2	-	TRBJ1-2	CASSPGGVRGYTF	TGTGCCAGCAGCCCCGGGGGGGTGAGAGGCTACACCTTC
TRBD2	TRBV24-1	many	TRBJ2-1	CATSVSGGSNEQFF	TGTGCCACCAGTGTAAGCGGGGGCTCCAATGAGCAGTTCTTC
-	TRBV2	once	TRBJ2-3	CASSEALLTDTQYF	TGTGCCAGCAGTGAGGCGCTTCTTACAGATACGCAGTATTTT
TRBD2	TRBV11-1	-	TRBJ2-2	CASSPRTSPTAGELFF	TGTGCCAGCAGCCCCCGGACTAGCCCGACGGCCGGGGAGCTGTTTTTT
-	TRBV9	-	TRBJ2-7	CASSALHRGEQYF	TGTGCCAGCAGCGCCTTACATCGGGGCGAGCAGTACTTC
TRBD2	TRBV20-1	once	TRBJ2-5	CSARGLAGGPRGETQYF	TGCAGTGCTAGAGGGCTAGCGGGAGGTCCCCGGGGGGAGACCCAGTACTTC
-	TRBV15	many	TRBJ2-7	CATSSSYEQYF	TGTGCCACCAGCAGCTCCTACGAGCAGTACTTC
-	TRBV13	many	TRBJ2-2	CASSFQGRSAGELFF	TGTGCCAGCAGCTTCCAGGGTCGGTCGGCCGGGGAGCTGTTTTTT
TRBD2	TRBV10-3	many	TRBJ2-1	CAISFTAGLDNEQFF	TGTGCCATCAGTTTTACAGCGGGACTAGACAATGAGCAGTTCTTC
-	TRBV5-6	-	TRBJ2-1	CVSSLGGANEQFF	TGTGTCAGCAGCTTGGGGGGAGCGAATGAGCAGTTCTTC
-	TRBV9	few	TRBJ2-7	CASGEGSYEQYF	TGTGCCAGCGGAGAAGGATCTTACGAGCAGTACTTC
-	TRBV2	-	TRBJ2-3	CASSDTRYRTRRSTDTQYF	TGTGCCAGCAGTGATACCCGTTATCGGACCCGAAGATCCACAGATACGCAGTATTTT
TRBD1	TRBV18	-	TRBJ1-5	CASSPISGGGNQPQHF	TGTGCCAGCTCACCAATCTCAGGGGGAGGCAATCAGCCCCAGCATTTT
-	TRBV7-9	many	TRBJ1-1	CASSLGAGGAFF	TGTGCCAGCAGCTTAGGGGCTGGAGGAGCTTTCTTT
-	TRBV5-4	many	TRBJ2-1	CASSLEGHEQFF	TGTGCCAGCAGCTTGGAGGGCCATGAGCAGTTCTTC
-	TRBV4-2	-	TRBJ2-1	CASSQEEGEPGEQFF	TGTGCCAGCAGCCAGGAGGAAGGGGAGCCAGGTGAGCAGTTCTTC
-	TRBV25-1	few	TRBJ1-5	CASSYGSRFSNQPQHF	TGTGCCAGCAGCTATGGATCCCGTTTTAGCAATCAGCCCCAGCATTTT
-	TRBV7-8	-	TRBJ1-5	CASSKKGGDNQPQHF	TGTGCCAGCAGCAAGAAGGGGGGTGACAATCAGCCCCAGCATTTT
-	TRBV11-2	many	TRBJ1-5	CASSLGGAPGQPQHF	TGTGCCAGCAGCTTAGGTGGCGCGCCGGGTCAGCCCCAGCATTTT